This T cell receptor beta chain was recorded in a study of graft-versus-host responses after intestinal transplantation. Whole-study context: The recipients all started with anti-thymocyte globulin induction and then took tacrolimus and steroids for roughly three years.

Findings of the study overall: The recipient marrow held GvH clones, and some of them showed up first in ileum or blood. Graft-versus-host to host-versus-graft clonal ratios in allografts were high in patients with graft-donor T cell macrochimerism.

Clones were sequenced by immunoSEQ multiplex PCR, and TCRdb holds only the in-frame ones, with some missing. The sample has some 100,000 clones; less than 90% are singletons. In the case of this clone: What it binds is unknown.

Sequencing used unstimulated CD4+ T cells sorted from spleen or lymph node cells, obtained before transplant. The receptor was isolated from a human donor who was the organ donor for an intestinal transplant.

CDR3 bases: TGTGCCAGCAGCCTGTGGGGAGAAGCTTTCTTT. Protein sequence: CASSLWGEAFF. This rearrangement joins TRBV5-6 to TRBJ1-1; the D is unclear. The CDR3 extends over 11 amino acids. Germline V gene lookup returns CDR1 SGHDT and CDR2 YYEEEE. The germline V and J ends were trimmed by 4 bases and 8 bases, with 9 bases remaining between them.